This paragraph covers one T cell receptor beta chain sequence. The germline gene is not matched at one end of the junction; a read error may be the cause. TCRbeta libraries were built with three rounds of nested PCR, modified from ARM-PCR. Each CDR3 protein gets one entry after TCRdb re-called the multiplex PCR reads with MiXCR. The repertoire holds 200,000 or so distinct CDR3 sequences, around 70% seen once, with approximately 26% in the top ten. The sample comes from a study of tumor and adjacent non-tumor tissue in lung cancer. Study background: The patients, around 10 men and a few women, were about 31 to 80 with stage I to III disease.

This CDR3 spans 13 amino acids. The template was RNA from unsorted bulk tissue. Sequencing used lung tumor tissue. The J gene is TRBJ2-4, the V gene TRBV12-3 or TRBV12-4; D is possibly TRBD1 or TRBD2 (6 bases each). The receptor was isolated from a man in his 60s with non-small cell lung cancer. The CDR3 loop reads CASSPPGLTTGHF. CDR3 sequence (DNA): TGTGCCAGCAGTCCGCCGGGACTGACAACAGGGCACTTC.